This is a list of T cell receptor beta chains from one sample in a study of cytomegalovirus exposure and HLA in healthy donors. Sequenced by immunoSEQ multiplex PCR; TCRdb stores in-frame clones only, minus some. The sample yields under 200,000 clones, roughly 80% seen once. Material: PBMCs. These receptors were obtained from a girl aged 5 to 17 in good health and CMV-seropositive. Each CDR3 is given with its conserved first and last residue. The D gene is left open where the match is weak. Some rows mark clone size as missing; the rest say once, few, many or name a class of expanded clone.

length: 15; J: TRBJ2-1; size: NA; D: TRBD1; V: TRBV10-3; CDR3: CAISSGTGAYNEQFF; DNA: TGTGCCATCAGTTCCGGGACAGGGGCCTACAATGAGCAGTTCTTC
length: 14; J: TRBJ2-7; size: NA; D: NA; V: TRBV7-2; CDR3: CASSSPVTEWRQYF; DNA: TGTGCCAGCAGCTCCCCGGTGACGGAGTGGAGGCAGTACTTC
length: 15; J: TRBJ2-6; size: NA; D: NA; V: TRBV25-1; CDR3: CASSEFGSGANVLTF; DNA: TGTGCCAGCAGTGAATTCGGGTCTGGGGCCAACGTCCTGACTTTC
length: 14; J: TRBJ1-4; size: NA; D: NA; V: TRBV28; CDR3: CASSLTGGHRKLFF; DNA: TGTGCCAGCAGTTTGACGGGGGGACACAGAAAACTGTTTTTT
length: 14; J: TRBJ1-2; size: NA; D: NA; V: TRBV2; CDR3: CASSVARDFYGYTF; DNA: TGTGCCAGCAGTGTTGCCAGGGACTTCTATGGCTACACCTTC
length: 13; J: TRBJ2-1; size: NA; D: TRBD1; V: TRBV5-1; CDR3: CASSPLQGTEQFF; DNA: TGCGCCAGCAGCCCGCTACAGGGGACTGAGCAGTTCTTC
length: 14; J: TRBJ1-2; size: NA; D: TRBD1; V: TRBV28; CDR3: CASHLQGVMGGYTF; DNA: TGTGCCAGCCACTTACAGGGGGTTATGGGGGGCTACACCTTC
length: 13; J: TRBJ1-1; size: NA; D: TRBD1; V: TRBV5-1; CDR3: CASSFQGDTEAFF; DNA: TGCGCCAGCAGCTTTCAGGGGGACACTGAAGCTTTCTTT
length: 18; J: TRBJ2-5; size: few; D: TRBD2; V: TRBV30; CDR3: CAWSEYGVVAGAQETQYF; DNA: TGTGCCTGGAGTGAATACGGCGTGGTAGCGGGAGCCCAAGAGACCCAGTACTTC
length: 15; J: TRBJ2-1; size: NA; D: NA; V: TRBV29-1; CDR3: CSSLNTGLSYNEQFF; DNA: TGCAGCTCTCTGAATACAGGTTTATCCTACAATGAGCAGTTCTTC
length: 11; J: TRBJ1-2; size: few; D: TRBD1; V: TRBV29-1; CDR3: CSVDRDHGYTF; DNA: TGCAGCGTAGACAGGGACCATGGCTACACCTTC
length: 16; J: TRBJ1-2; size: NA; D: TRBD1; V: TRBV2; CDR3: CASSERWGTGLYGYTF; DNA: TGTGCCAGCAGTGAAAGGTGGGGGACAGGGCTCTATGGCTACACCTTC
length: 16; J: TRBJ2-1; size: few; D: NA; V: TRBV5-1; CDR3: CASNLVCTAAYNEQFF; DNA: TGCGCCAGCAACCTAGTCTGCACTGCGGCCTACAATGAGCAGTTCTTC
length: 15; J: TRBJ2-1; size: NA; D: TRBD1; V: TRBV7-3; CDR3: CANLGQRSSYNEQFF; DNA: TGTGCCAACCTGGGACAGCGAAGCTCCTACAATGAGCAGTTCTTC
length: 16; J: TRBJ1-1; size: once; D: TRBD1; V: TRBV9; CDR3: CASSAGWTGLNTEAFF; DNA: TGTGCCAGCAGCGCCGGGTGGACAGGATTGAACACTGAAGCTTTCTTT
length: 12; J: TRBJ2-1; size: NA; D: NA; V: TRBV2; CDR3: CASSVVEREQFF; DNA: TGTGCCAGCAGTGTAGTGGAGCGCGAGCAGTTCTTC
length: 14; J: TRBJ1-3; size: NA; D: NA; V: TRBV7-9; CDR3: CSSSLMAGGNTIYF; DNA: TGTTCCAGCAGCTTAATGGCAGGAGGAAACACCATATATTTT
length: 14; J: TRBJ2-1; size: NA; D: TRBD2; V: TRBV5-1; CDR3: CASSSGGGYNEQFF; DNA: TGCGCCAGCAGCTCGGGCGGGGGTTACAATGAGCAGTTCTTC
length: 14; J: TRBJ1-2; size: NA; D: NA; V: TRBV7-2; CDR3: CASSLTGTTEGYTF; DNA: TGTGCCAGCAGCTTAACCGGGACTACAGAAGGCTACACCTTC
length: 18; J: TRBJ1-1; size: NA; D: NA; V: TRBV13; CDR3: CASSFVFRGGRGSTEAFF; DNA: TGTGCCAGCAGCTTCGTATTTAGGGGGGGGAGAGGTAGCACTGAAGCTTTCTTT
length: 14; J: TRBJ2-7; size: NA; D: TRBD1; V: TRBV5-6; CDR3: CASSWGTGAYEQYF; DNA: TGTGCCAGCAGCTGGGGGACAGGGGCCTACGAGCAGTACTTC
length: 14; J: TRBJ1-2; size: NA; D: TRBD1; V: TRBV27; CDR3: CASSNRGYSYGYTF; DNA: TGTGCCAGCAGTAACAGGGGGTATAGCTATGGCTACACCTTC
length: 15; J: TRBJ2-3; size: NA; D: TRBD2; V: TRBV28; CDR3: CASRKAGAYTDTQYF; DNA: TGTGCCAGCAGGAAAGCGGGGGCCTACACAGATACGCAGTATTTT
length: 19; J: TRBJ2-3; size: NA; D: TRBD2; V: TRBV6-1; CDR3: CASSEVGRVAGVWTDTQYF; DNA: TGTGCCAGCAGTGAAGTGGGGAGGGTAGCGGGAGTGTGGACAGATACGCAGTATTTT
length: 14; J: TRBJ1-1; size: NA; D: TRBD1; V: TRBV5-4; CDR3: CASSLSRGHTEAFF; DNA: TGTGCCAGCAGCTTGAGCAGGGGGCATACTGAAGCTTTCTTT
length: 15; J: TRBJ2-7; size: few; D: NA; V: TRBV15; CDR3: CATTPTNPRGGKQYF; DNA: TGTGCCACCACCCCGACTAACCCCAGAGGTGGTAAGCAGTACTTC
length: 15; J: TRBJ2-1; size: NA; D: NA; V: TRBV27; CDR3: CASSLGARMRNEQFF; DNA: TGTGCCAGCAGTTTGGGGGCAAGGATGCGGAATGAGCAGTTCTTC